The TCR beta chain described here comes from a study of Graves' ophthalmopathy and Graves' hyperthyroidism. The study, taken as a whole, reports: Blood also harbored most expanded thyroid clonotypes above 0.001 frequency. Between ophthalmopathy and stable hyperthyroidism, a 13-signature model drew a separation with around 88% sensitivity and 81.08% specificity. The model forecast ophthalmopathy progression, reaching 70.59% sensitivity and approximately 72% specificity.

The length of the CDR3 is 15 residues. CDR1 is SGDLS and CDR2 is YYNGEE in the germline V gene. After removal of 2 bases from V and 0 bases from J, the junction contained 5 bases not matched to a gene. Excluded: other autoimmune disease, uncontrolled infection, pregnancy or lactation. This clonotype was seen only a few times. Its antigen is unidentified. The authors amplified TCR beta CDR3 regions, and they did so from RNA transcripts for repertoire sequencing. HTBI primers were employed in first-round RT-PCR, then a second-round multiplex PCR followed. TCRdb re-derived calls from the multiplex PCR reads in MiXCR, one entry per CDR3 protein. This table has about 740,000 distinct CDR3 sequences, 40% appearing once.

V usage is TRBV9 and J usage is TRBJ2-7, with 7 nucleotides matching TRBD2. The TCR comes from an adult man with Graves' ophthalmopathy. Material for sequencing was peripheral blood. This chain's CDR3 is CASSVGGSNSYEQYF. CDR3 sequence (DNA): TGTGCCAGCAGCGTGGGGGGGTCAAACTCCTACGAGCAGTACTTC.